This T cell receptor (beta chain) was captured in a study of blood T cell repertoires in COVID-19. Measured with immunoSEQ multiplex PCR; TCRdb has only the in-frame clones, and not every one. The sample includes around 250,000 clones, about 89% seen only once; the top ten take 0.85% to 0.95%. Trimming pared 1 base from V and 14 bases from J, leaving 13 bases between. Germline-derived CDR1 and CDR2 are SEHNR and FQNEAQ (reference sequence). The CDR3 length is 12 residues. The V call is TRBV7-9, the J call TRBJ2-3; D uncertain. Sequencing was done on a sample of peripheral blood. The TCR was taken from a middle-aged woman who had recovered from COVID-19. The CDR3 DNA reads as TGTGCCAGCAGCTTAGACAGTCTGCCCCCGTATTTT. It encodes CASSLDSLPPYF.